This is a list of T cell receptor beta chains from one sample in a study of beta chain features in type 1 diabetes. Here immunoSEQ multiplex PCR was the method, and the copy in TCRdb shows in-frame clones only, minus some. The sample has more than 550,000 clones; 11% to 15% are singletons. The specimen sequenced was naive CD4+ T cells from blood. All receptors derive from a young man with type 1 diabetes. The CDR3 runs from the conserved cysteine through the conserved F or W. D genes are given only for firm matches. Rows give clone size only sometimes, using once, few, many, or a class for an expanded clone.

clone_size j_call d_call v_call cdr3_nt cdr3_aa
few TRBJ1-5 NA TRBV19 TGTGCCAGTACCAGGCAAATTAGCAATCAGCCCCAGCATTTT CASTRQISNQPQHF
few TRBJ2-1 TRBD2 TRBV9 TGTGCCAGCAGCAGAGCGGGAGTCCACAATGAGCAGTTCTTC CASSRAGVHNEQFF
few TRBJ2-1 NA TRBV28 TGTGCCAGCAGTTTAGTGGGGACTTACTACAATGAGCAGTTCTTC CASSLVGTYYNEQFF
few TRBJ1-6 NA TRBV7-9 TGTGCCAGCTACGGCCAAGAGGGGCAGACAAATTCACCCCTCCACTTT CASYGQEGQTNSPLHF
NA TRBJ2-2 NA TRBV6-5 TGTGCCAGCACCCGAGGAGCGCCGGAAACCGGGGAGCTGTTTTTT CASTRGAPETGELFF
few TRBJ1-5 NA TRBV19 TGTGCCAGTAGGACTACAGGGCTGCAGCCCCAGCATTTT CASRTTGLQPQHF
few TRBJ1-1 NA TRBV11-1 TGTGCCAGCAGCACCCGGCGGGACACTGAAGCTTTCTTT CASSTRRDTEAFF
few TRBJ1-5 TRBD1 TRBV2 TGTGCCAGCAGTGCGGACAGGCGAAATCAGCCCCAGCATTTT CASSADRRNQPQHF
NA TRBJ2-7 NA TRBV7-2 TGTGCCAGCAGCTTAGTAATGAGCTCCTACGAGCAGTACTTC CASSLVMSSYEQYF
NA TRBJ1-2 NA TRBV4-1 TGCGCCAGCAGCCAAGAGGACGGGTTCAATGGCTACACCTTC CASSQEDGFNGYTF
NA TRBJ1-2 NA TRBV5-6 TGTGCCAGCAGCTTGAGGCAGGGGAACTATGGCTACACCTTC CASSLRQGNYGYTF
few TRBJ1-2 NA TRBV10-3 TGTGCCATCACCCCATCGGACAGCTATGGCTACACCTTC CAITPSDSYGYTF
NA TRBJ1-5 NA TRBV29-1 TGCAGCGTTGCGGAGGGATCTTTTCAGCCCCAGCATTTT CSVAEGSFQPQHF
NA TRBJ1-2 NA TRBV6-5 TGTGCCAGCAGTAATGGAAACAGGGTACATGGCTACACCTTC CASSNGNRVHGYTF
few TRBJ1-2 NA TRBV5-4 TGTGCCAGCAGCTCAGCGACAGGAGGCAACTATGGCTACACCTTC CASSSATGGNYGYTF
NA TRBJ2-5 NA TRBV2 TGTGCCAGCTTCGGAGAGACCCAGTACTTC CASFGETQYF
NA TRBJ2-6 TRBD2 TRBV14 TGTGCCAGCAGCCCCAGGCGGGAGTTTGGGGCCAACGTCCTGACTTTC CASSPRREFGANVLTF
NA TRBJ2-7 TRBD1 TRBV4-3 TGCGCCAGCAGCCTGGGCCGGGACAGGGAATACCACGAGCAGTACTTC CASSLGRDREYHEQYF
NA TRBJ2-2 NA TRBV5-4 TGTGCCAGCAGCTTGTCGCGCAGGAGCACCGGGGAGCTGTTTTTT CASSLSRRSTGELFF
few TRBJ2-1 TRBD2 TRBV10-2 TGCGCCAGCAGTGATCCGGGGACTACCAGCTACAATGAGCAGTTCTTC CASSDPGTTSYNEQFF
NA TRBJ2-1 NA TRBV5-1 TGCGCCAGCAGCCCGGACCCCAGTAGTGTCAATGAGCAGTTCTTC CASSPDPSSVNEQFF
few TRBJ2-1 NA TRBV4-1 TGCGCCAGCAGCCAAGGGCACGGGGCCTCCAATGAGCAGTTCTTC CASSQGHGASNEQFF
few TRBJ2-6 NA TRBV9 TGTGCCAGCAGCCCTGCCATCTCGACAGACTCTGGGGCCAACGTCCTGACTTTC CASSPAISTDSGANVLTF
few TRBJ1-1 NA TRBV15 TGTGCCACCAGCCGAGGGGGCACTGAAGCTTTCTTT CATSRGGTEAFF
NA TRBJ2-7 NA TRBV11-2 TGTGCCAGCAGCTTAAATCCGGTGGGGAGTGGTTCCTACGAGCAGTACTTC CASSLNPVGSGSYEQYF
few TRBJ1-2 NA TRBV7-8 TGTGCCAGCAGCTTAGCGTGTGGGAGACATGGCTACACCTTC CASSLACGRHGYTF
NA TRBJ1-1 NA TRBV4-1 TGCGCCAGCAGCACCCCGGGACGCGCGAACACTGAAGCTTTCTTT CASSTPGRANTEAFF
few TRBJ2-5 TRBD1 TRBV7-6 TGTGCCAGCAGCCAGGGTGGGACAGGGGGACACCAAGAGACCCAGTACTTC CASSQGGTGGHQETQYF